The next 28 T cell receptor beta chains were all read from a single sample in a study of T cell changes during pregnancy in multiple sclerosis. TCRdb's copy holds only in-frame clones and misses some; the assay was immunoSEQ multiplex PCR. The data show 60,000 to 75,000 clones, around 90% seen once. Material: peripheral blood, obtained before pregnancy. These receptors were obtained from a female donor with multiple sclerosis, enrolled in a pregnancy study.

The V and J genes are TRBV11-3 and TRBJ1-1; 7 nucleotides line up with TRBD1. Germline lookup yields CDR1 SGHNT and CDR2 YENEEA. Losses at the gene ends were 6 bases for V and 1 base for J; bases not matched to a gene: 11. The CDR3 runs 16 residues. CDR3 nucleotide sequence: TGTGCCAGCAGTCAAAGACAGGGTACGGGGAACACTGAAGCTTTCTTT. This sequence encodes CASSQRQGTGNTEAFF.

V is TRBV7-3 and J is TRBJ1-5; D gene unclear. This CDR3 region has 15 residues. In germline, CDR1 is SGHTA, CDR2 FQGTGA. Trimming removed 0 bases at V and 3 bases at J, with 9 bases between. The CDR3 is CASSLTRLNNQPQHF. CDR3 bases: TGTGCCAGCAGCTTAACCCGACTGAACAATCAGCCCCAGCATTTT.

This sequence joins TRBV30 and TRBJ2-5, with 13 positions matching TRBD2. V was clipped by 0 bases and J by 1 base; unmatched bases: 2. The CDR3 sequence is 16 residues long. Germline values: CDR1 GTSNPN, CDR2 SVGIG (reference sequence). The CDR3 DNA reads TGTGCCTGGAGTGTACTAGCGGGGGGGCCCCAAGAGACCCAGTACTTC. Protein: CAWSVLAGGPQETQYF.

This rearrangement joins TRBV18 to TRBJ2-7; no clear D. Looked up from germline, CDR1 is KGHSH and CDR2 is LQKENI. The CDR3 has 14 residues. V lost 2 bases and J 4 bases, leaving 12 bases between the germline ends. For the CDR3, the DNA is TGTGCCAGCTCACCAGAAGCAGACTTATACGAGCAGTACTTC. Translating gives CASSPEADLYEQYF. Looking up the rest from reference TRBV18 and TRBJ2-7 gives the full variable domain: NAGVMQNPRHLVRRRGQEARLRCSPMKGHSHVYWYRQLPEEGLKFMVYLQKENIIDESGMPKERFSAEFPKEGPSILRIQQVVRGDSAAYFCASSPEADLYEQYFGPGTRLTVT.

The chain carries TRBV21-1 and TRBJ2-7; the D call in the table, TRBD1, was not verified against the DNA. TRBV21-1 represents a pseudogene. The CDR3 totals 17 residues. DNA for the CDR3: TGTGCCAGCCCAGAGGAATCGGTACAGGGATTTTCCTACGAGCAGTACTTC. Its translation is CASPEESVQGFSYEQYF.

In its sample, this clone was seen once. J is TRBJ2-7 and V is TRBV5-4; TRBD1 might be the D (6 bases). The V gene's germline CDR1 is SGHNT and CDR2 YYREEE (reference sequence). V lost 6 bases to trimming and J lost 4 bases, with 26 bases between them. The CDR3 is 17 residues long. The CDR3: CASNPTPTGSEAYEQYF. Here the CDR3 DNA reads TGTGCCAGCAATCCCACCCCTACAGGGTCGGAAGCGTACGAGCAGTACTTC.

The V call is TRBV6-7, the J call TRBJ1-2; D remains ambiguous. TRBV6-7 is assigned to the ORF class and has an uncertain function. The CDR3 contains 15 residues. V was trimmed by 6 bases and J by 5 bases, leaving 19 bases between them. CDR3 sequence: CASSPGRGFDYGYTF. DNA of the CDR3: TGTGCCAGCAGCCCCGGACGGGGATTCGATTATGGCTACACCTTC.

The chain combines TRBV9 with TRBJ2-2, with TRBD2 identical over 8 bases. J gave up 6 bases and V 0 bases, and 7 bases lay outside the gene matches. Germline assignment: CDR1 SGDLS and CDR2 YYNGEE. The CDR3 consists of 16 residues. The CDR3 sequence is CASSVVGGEIPGELFF. In DNA form, the CDR3 reads TGTGCCAGCAGCGTAGTCGGGGGGGAAATCCCCGGGGAGCTGTTTTTT.

This chain joins TRBV11-2 and TRBJ2-7; TRBD2 matches at 13 bases. CDR1 is SGHAT, CDR2 FQNNGV, per germline. This CDR3 contains 16 residues. With V trimmed by 5 bases and J by 4 bases, 8 bases remained unmatched. CDR3 residues: CASSPLGLAGSYEQYF. In nucleotides, the CDR3 is TGTGCCAGCAGCCCATTGGGACTAGCGGGGTCTTACGAGCAGTACTTC.

By share, this clone ranks as medium-sized (0.01 to 0.1%). V is TRBV4-2 and J is TRBJ2-7; 8 nucleotides line up with TRBD2. Trimming cost V 2 bases and J 1 base; bases outside gene matches: 4. There are 15 residues in the CDR3. CDR1 LGHNA and CDR2 YNFKEQ come from the germline V gene. The CDR3 DNA is TGTGCCAGCAGCCAAAGTCGGGGGGGATCCTACGAGCAGTACTTC. As protein: CASSQSRGGSYEQYF.

This clone has only a few counts. The chain employs TRBV2 and TRBJ1-5; D is ambiguous. Germline lookup yields CDR1 SNHLY and CDR2 FYNNEI. V lost 7 bases to trimming and J lost 3 bases, with 10 bases between them. CDR3 size: 13 residues. In nucleotides, the CDR3 is TGTGCCAGCACCGGTGAGGACAATCAGCCCCAGCATTTT. Translation gives CASTGEDNQPQHF.

The chain uses TRBV4-2 and TRBJ2-3; 7 nucleotides match TRBD2. The CDR3 sequence is 17 residues long. Germline trimming cut 1 base from V and 3 bases from J; bases unmatched to any gene: 10. Germline V gene data show CDR1 as LGHNA and CDR2 as YNFKEQ. The CDR3, as DNA: TGTGCCAGCAGCCAAGCCGCGGGCGGGGGTGGGACAGATACGCAGTATTTT. The encoded protein is CASSQAAGGGGTDTQYF.

The V call is TRBV6-1, the J call TRBJ2-5; perhaps TRBD2 as D (5 bases). With the DNA end fitting TRBJ2-7 better, the J assignment may be wrong. The CDR3 covers 15 residues. The germline gives CDR1 MNHNS, CDR2 SASEGT. CDR3 protein: CASKSSVGVLGEQYF. In DNA, the CDR3 is TGTGCCAGCAAATCGTCGGTCGGGGTGTTGGGCGAGCAGTACTTC.

This chain uses TRBV29-1 with TRBJ1-2; D possibly corresponds to TRBD1 (6 bases). The germline V gene encodes CDR1 SQVTM and CDR2 ANQGSEA. CDR3 length: 14 residues. Trimming stripped 6 bases from V and 3 bases from J, with 17 bases between. The CDR3 nucleotides read TGCAGCGTCGACCGGCAGGGGCTAGACTATGGCTACACCTTC. This gives the protein CSVDRQGLDYGYTF.

The J gene is TRBJ1-4, the V gene TRBV6-5; 8 bases are a match to TRBD1. The CDR3 totals 15 residues. Germline CDR1 is MNHEY and CDR2 is SVGAGI. V was clipped by 2 bases and J by 4 bases; unmatched bases: 3. CDR3 protein: CASSYLGTGNEKLFF. In nucleotides, the CDR3 is TGTGCCAGCAGTTACCTGGGGACAGGTAATGAAAAACTGTTTTTT.

The chain employs TRBV10-3 and TRBJ1-5; D gene unclear. Germline V gene data show CDR1 as ENHRY and CDR2 as SYGVKD. CDR3 length: 17 residues. V lost 5 bases and J lost 0, with 17 bases in between. The CDR3 reads CAISPPPQTGSNQPQHF. In DNA form, the CDR3 reads TGTGCCATCAGTCCCCCTCCTCAGACTGGTAGCAATCAGCCCCAGCATTTT.

The chain uses TRBV4-1 and TRBJ2-7, with 9 bases matching TRBD1. J gave up 0 bases and V 1 base, and 7 bases lay outside the gene matches. The CDR3 is 17 residues long. Germline V gene sequence: CDR1 MGHRA, CDR2 YSYEKL. The CDR3: CASSQVGWTGVSYEQYF. CDR3 DNA: TGCGCCAGCAGCCAAGTGGGCTGGACAGGGGTCTCCTACGAGCAGTACTTC.

The J gene is TRBJ1-1, the V gene TRBV7-3; no clear D. The germline CDR1 and CDR2 sequences are SGHTA and FQGTGA. The CDR3 loop spans 14 amino acids. Deletions cut 5 bases from V and 3 bases from J, with 13 bases between. The CDR3: CASSADAQHTEAFF. For the CDR3, the DNA is TGTGCCAGCAGCGCAGACGCACAGCACACTGAAGCTTTCTTT.

V and J are TRBV6-4 and TRBJ1-2, with D perhaps TRBD1 (5 bases). CDR3 size: 12 residues. Trimming shortened V by 4 bases and J by 8 bases, and 11 bases separated the two germline ends. Looked up from germline, CDR1 is MRHNA and CDR2 is SNTAGT. CDR3 amino acids: CASSGRDGGYTF. The CDR3 region has the DNA TGTGCCAGCAGTGGGAGGGACGGCGGCTACACCTTC.

The chain joins TRBV6-5 to TRBJ2-7, with D possibly being TRBD1 (6 bases). CDR1 is MNHEY, CDR2 SVGAGI, per germline. Trimming cost V 0 bases and J 5 bases, with 11 bases left between them. The CDR3 has 14 residues. In DNA, the CDR3 is TGTGCCAGCAGTTACTCCCTAGGGGGTAACGAGCAGTACTTC. It specifies CASSYSLGGNEQYF.

V usage is TRBV13 and J usage is TRBJ2-7; 12 bases are shared with TRBD2. The V segment lost 2 bases and the J segment 3 bases; nucleotides outside the gene matches: 5. The CDR3 contains 16 residues. Looked up from germline, CDR1 is PRHDT and CDR2 is FYEKMQ (reference sequence). DNA of the CDR3: TGTGCCAGCAGCTTACTAGCGGGGGGGAAGGGCTACGAGCAGTACTTC. Translated, it gives CASSLLAGGKGYEQYF. The complete variable domain, with remaining parts taken from reference TRBV13 and TRBJ2-7, reads AAGVIQSPRHLIKEKRETATLKCYPIPRHDTVYWYQQGPGQDPQFLISFYEKMQSDKGSIPDRFSAQQFSDYHSELNMSSLELGDSALYFCASSLLAGGKGYEQYFGPGTRLTVT.

The CDR3 region is CASSLRAPNYGYTF. The DNA of the CDR3 is TGTGCCAGCAGCTTGAGGGCACCTAACTATGGCTACACCTTC. The chain has TRBV7-2 and TRBJ1-2; D remains unclear. V was cut by 3 bases and J by 0 bases, with 8 bases left in between. Per germline, CDR1 SGHTA and CDR2 FQGNSA. The length of the CDR3 is 14 residues.

This chain connects TRBV2 to TRBJ2-7, with TRBD2 matching over 8 bases. Trimming took 4 bases from V and 2 from J; bases not matched to a gene: 7. Germline values: CDR1 SNHLY, CDR2 FYNNEI. The CDR3 is 15 residues long. In DNA form, the CDR3 reads TGTGCCAGCAGTGTAGGAGCGGGGGAAACCTACGAGCAGTACTTC. This translates into CASSVGAGETYEQYF.

The rearrangement joins TRBV9 to TRBJ1-2; D might be TRBD1 (6 bases). V was clipped by 1 base and J by 4 bases, with 8 bases between them. The CDR3 has 13 amino acids. Germline CDR1 reads SGDLS; CDR2 reads YYNGEE. CDR3 amino acids: CASSVTDSYGYTF. CDR3 bases: TGTGCCAGCAGCGTAACGGACAGCTATGGCTACACCTTC.

The CDR3 loop reads CASRPPGQGAVTGELFF. DNA of the CDR3: TGTGCCAGCAGACCTCCGGGACAGGGGGCGGTCACCGGGGAGCTGTTTTTT. The V and J genes are TRBV5-4 and TRBJ2-2; TRBD1 matches at 12 bases. CDR1 SGHNT and CDR2 YYREEE come from the germline V gene (reference sequence). The CDR3 covers 17 residues. The V gene end was trimmed by 5 bases and the J gene end by 4 bases; junction bases not matched to a gene: 9.

The chain employs TRBV7-3 and TRBJ2-1, with 9 bases that match TRBD1. Germline CDR1 is SGHTA and CDR2 is FQGTGA. CDR3 size: 14 residues. V was pared by 5 bases and J by 8 bases, with 7 bases of the junction left unmatched. This CDR3 reads CASSPGQGSYEQFF. The CDR3 region has the DNA TGTGCCAGCAGCCCGGGACAGGGCAGCTATGAGCAGTTCTTC. Complete variable domain (other parts from reference TRBV7-3 and TRBJ2-1): GAGVSQTPSNKVTEKGKYVELRCDPISGHTALYWYRQSLGQGPEFLIYFQGTGAADDSGLPNDRFFAVRPEGSVSTLKIQRTERGDSAVYLCASSPGQGSYEQFFGPGTRLTVL.

This sequence joins TRBV30 and TRBJ1-6, with 8 bases that match TRBD1. The junction had 19 bases not matched to a gene; V was cut back by 5 bases and J by 10 bases. There are 17 residues in the CDR3. Germline V CDR1 and CDR2: GTSNPN, SVGIG (reference sequence). The CDR3 reads CAWVLPSGTGGYSPLHF. The DNA of the CDR3 is TGTGCCTGGGTCCTCCCTTCTGGAACAGGGGGATACTCACCCCTCCACTTT.

V gene TRBV7-3 combines with J gene TRBJ1-1; TRBD1 matches 9 bases. In germline, CDR1 is SGHTA, CDR2 FQGTGA. V shed 1 base, J shed 0 bases, and the junction held 3 bases outside the gene matches. This CDR3 contains 16 residues. CDR3 in amino acids: CASSLIGTGLNTEAFF. In DNA, the CDR3 is TGTGCCAGCAGCTTAATCGGGACAGGGTTGAACACTGAAGCTTTCTTT.